This is a list of T cell receptor beta chains from one sample in a study of Tregs in tolerant kidney transplant recipients. Only in-frame clones appear in the TCRdb table, and some are missing; sequencing was by immunoSEQ multiplex PCR. The data contain some 50,000 clones, about nine tenths of them singletons. The sequencing here drew on CD8+ T cells from blood (PBMCs), taken 12 months after the transplant. These receptors all stem from a human patient who received a combined kidney and bone marrow transplant. Some T cells may have come from the graft donor. CDR3s include the opening cysteine and the closing phenylalanine or tryptophan. A D gene is named only where the DNA matches it firmly. A clone size is listed for some rows: how often the clone was seen (once, few, many), or a class if it is expanded.

.	TRBV11-1	.	TRBJ2-2	CASSQRALTGELFF	TGTGCCAGCAGCCAGCGGGCTCTAACCGGGGAGCTGTTTTTT
.	TRBV7-6	.	TRBJ1-3	CASSLYISTVLSGNTIYF	TGTGCCAGCAGCTTATATATATCGACAGTTCTCTCTGGAAACACCATATATTTT
.	TRBV27	.	TRBJ2-1	CASSPRALAVVNEQFF	TGTGCCAGCAGTCCGAGGGCCTTAGCGGTAGTCAATGAGCAGTTCTTC
.	TRBV27	TRBD1	TRBJ2-7	CASSLLGQVHEQYF	TGTGCCAGCAGTCTCCTCGGACAGGTCCACGAGCAGTACTTC
.	TRBV7-8	TRBD2	TRBJ2-1	CASSFAGGPYNEQFF	TGTGCCAGCAGCTTTGCGGGGGGGCCCTACAATGAGCAGTTCTTC
.	TRBV9	TRBD1	TRBJ2-5	CASSVATGADETQYF	TGTGCCAGCAGCGTAGCTACAGGGGCGGACGAGACCCAGTACTTC
.	TRBV9	TRBD1	TRBJ2-7	CASSVGTGETYEQYF	TGTGCCAGCAGCGTAGGGACAGGGGAGACCTACGAGCAGTACTTC
.	TRBV21-1	.	TRBJ2-1	CASSRLAGALSDYNEQFF	TGTGCCAGCAGCAGACTAGCGGGAGCTTTGTCGGACTACAATGAGCAGTTCTTC
.	TRBV9	.	TRBJ1-4	CASSDTSTNEKLFF	TGTGCCAGCAGCGACACGTCAACTAATGAAAAACTGTTTTTT
.	TRBV19	.	TRBJ2-3	CASSIGSTADTQYF	TGTGCCAGTAGTATCGGGTCGACAGCAGATACGCAGTATTTT
few	TRBV19	.	TRBJ1-5	CASSIGDQPQHF	TGTGCCAGTAGTATAGGAGATCAGCCCCAGCATTTT
once	TRBV30	.	TRBJ1-2	CAWSVSGNYGYTF	TGTGCCTGGAGTGTTTCAGGGAACTATGGCTACACCTTC
.	TRBV28	.	TRBJ1-4	CASTSLKQSTNEKLFF	TGTGCCAGCACGTCTTTAAAACAGTCAACTAATGAAAAACTGTTTTTT
few	TRBV27	TRBD2	TRBJ2-7	CASSLGGDYEQYF	TGTGCCAGCAGTTTAGGGGGGGATTACGAGCAGTACTTC
.	TRBV7-9	TRBD1	TRBJ1-4	CASSYPRLDRGWLREKLFF	TGTGCCAGCAGCTACCCCCGGCTGGACAGGGGGTGGTTGCGTGAAAAACTGTTTTTT
.	TRBV19	TRBD2	TRBJ2-1	CASSASGGYNEQFF	TGTGCCAGTAGTGCTAGCGGGGGCTACAATGAGCAGTTCTTC
.	TRBV19	TRBD1	TRBJ2-7	CASSGTGGAYEQYF	TGTGCCAGCTCCGGGACAGGGGGCGCGTACGAGCAGTACTTC
.	TRBV6-1	.	TRBJ2-6	CASSELTVLPGANVLTF	TGTGCCAGCAGTGAGCTAACCGTTCTACCTGGGGCCAACGTCCTGACTTTC
once	TRBV7-6	.	TRBJ2-5	CASSSRALGQETQYF	TGTGCCAGCAGCTCGCGGGCCCTGGGGCAAGAGACCCAGTACTTC
.	TRBV27	.	TRBJ1-2	CASSLGGALYGYTF	TGTGCCAGCAGTTTAGGGGGGGCCCTCTATGGCTACACCTTC
.	TRBV6-1	TRBD1	TRBJ2-7	CASPEPGQGAGEQYF	TGTGCCAGCCCCGAACCGGGACAGGGGGCGGGCGAGCAGTACTTC
large	TRBV14	.	TRBJ2-3	CASSQVGGPTDTQYF	TGTGCCAGCAGCCAAGTGGGGGGACCCACAGATACGCAGTATTTT
.	TRBV6-1	.	TRBJ1-2	CASRGGGTHYGYTF	TGTGCCAGCAGGGGAGGCGGAACTCACTATGGCTACACCTTC
few	TRBV4-2	.	TRBJ2-2	CASSQGPRETTGELFF	TGTGCCAGCAGCCAAGGCCCACGGGAGACCACCGGGGAGCTGTTTTTT
.	TRBV18	TRBD2	TRBJ2-3	CASSPPGGGTDTQYF	TGTGCCAGCTCACCACCGGGGGGGGGCACAGATACGCAGTATTTT
.	TRBV6-1	.	TRBJ2-7	CASSEGSSYEQYF	TGTGCCAGCAGTGAGGGCAGCAGCTACGAGCAGTACTTC
.	TRBV29-1	TRBD2	TRBJ2-2	CSVLGLAGTLTGELFF	TGCAGCGTTTTGGGACTAGCGGGGACCCTCACCGGGGAGCTGTTTTTT
.	TRBV9	.	TRBJ2-7	CASSDSLQGYEQYF	TGTGCCAGCAGCGATAGCTTACAGGGATACGAGCAGTACTTC
.	TRBV5-4	TRBD1	TRBJ1-2	CASSPEGQGRYYGYTF	TGTGCCAGCAGCCCGGAGGGACAGGGGAGGTACTATGGCTACACCTTC
.	TRBV28	.	TRBJ2-7	CASSFLAGAYEQYF	TGTGCCAGCAGTTTTTTGGCGGGGGCGTACGAGCAGTACTTC
.	TRBV7-2	TRBD2	TRBJ2-7	CASSLALVAGKGYEQYF	TGTGCCAGCAGCTTAGCCCTAGTAGCGGGAAAGGGCTACGAGCAGTACTTC
.	TRBV7-8	.	TRBJ2-7	CASSLGQVYEQYF	TGTGCCAGCAGCTTAGGACAGGTCTACGAGCAGTACTTC